This TCR beta chain originates from a study of blood T cell repertoires in COVID-19. The V gene lost 3 bases and the J gene lost 4 bases, with 4 bases spanning the gap. The CDR3 contains 12 residues. CDR1 is SGHVS, CDR2 FQNEAQ, per germline. Measured with immunoSEQ multiplex PCR; TCRdb has only the in-frame clones, and not every one. The profile shows 220,000 or so clones, roughly nine tenths of them singletons. This sequence joins TRBV7-8 and TRBJ1-3; D gene unclear. Sequenced sample: PBMCs or T cells enriched from blood (not recorded which). The sequence came from a woman in her late teens or twenties in a cohort exposed to, infected with or recovered from COVID-19 (not recorded which). The CDR3 loop reads CASSFGGNTIYF. CDR3 DNA sequence: TGTGCCAGCAGCTTCGGGGGAAACACCATATATTTT.